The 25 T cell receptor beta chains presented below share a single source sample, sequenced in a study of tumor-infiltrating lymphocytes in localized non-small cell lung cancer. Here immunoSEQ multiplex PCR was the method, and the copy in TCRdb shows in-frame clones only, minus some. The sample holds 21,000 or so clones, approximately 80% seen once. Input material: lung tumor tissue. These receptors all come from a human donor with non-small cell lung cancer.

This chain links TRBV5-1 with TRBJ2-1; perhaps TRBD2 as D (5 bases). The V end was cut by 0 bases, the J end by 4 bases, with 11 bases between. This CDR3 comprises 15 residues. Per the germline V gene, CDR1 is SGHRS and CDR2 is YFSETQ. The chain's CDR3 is CASSLVAGSYNEQFF. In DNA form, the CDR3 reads TGCGCCAGCAGCTTGGTTGCGGGTTCATACAATGAGCAGTTCTTC.

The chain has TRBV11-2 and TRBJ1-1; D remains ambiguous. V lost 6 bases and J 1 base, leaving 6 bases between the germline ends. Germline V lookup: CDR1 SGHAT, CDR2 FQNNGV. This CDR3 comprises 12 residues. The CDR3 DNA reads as TGTGCCAGCAGTCTCAAGAACACTGAAGCTTTCTTT. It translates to CASSLKNTEAFF.

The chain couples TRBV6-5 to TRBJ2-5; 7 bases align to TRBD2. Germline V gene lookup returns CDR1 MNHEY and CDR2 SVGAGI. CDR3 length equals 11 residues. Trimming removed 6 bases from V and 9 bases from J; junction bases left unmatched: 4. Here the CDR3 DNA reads TGTGCCAGCAGGCAGGCGGGGGCCCAGTACTTC. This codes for CASRQAGAQYF.

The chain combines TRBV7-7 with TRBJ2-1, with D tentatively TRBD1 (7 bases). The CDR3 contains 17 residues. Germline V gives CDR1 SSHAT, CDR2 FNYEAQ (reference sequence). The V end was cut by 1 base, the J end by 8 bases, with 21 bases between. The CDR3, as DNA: TGTGCCAGCAGCTTAGGGGACAGAGGAGGGGTTGGGGATGAGCAGTTCTTC. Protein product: CASSLGDRGGVGDEQFF.

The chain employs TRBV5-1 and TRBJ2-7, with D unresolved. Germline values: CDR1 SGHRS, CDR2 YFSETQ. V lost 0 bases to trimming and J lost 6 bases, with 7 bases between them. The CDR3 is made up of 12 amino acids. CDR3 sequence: CASSLGSREQYF. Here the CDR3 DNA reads TGCGCCAGCAGCTTGGGGAGCCGCGAGCAGTACTTC.

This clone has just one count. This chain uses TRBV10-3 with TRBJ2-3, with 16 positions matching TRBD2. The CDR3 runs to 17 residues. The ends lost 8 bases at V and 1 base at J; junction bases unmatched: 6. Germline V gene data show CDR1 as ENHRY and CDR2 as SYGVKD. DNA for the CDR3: TGTGCCATCGCCGGGACTAGCGGGAGGGCCGGCACAGATACGCAGTATTTT. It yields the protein CAIAGTSGRAGTDTQYF.

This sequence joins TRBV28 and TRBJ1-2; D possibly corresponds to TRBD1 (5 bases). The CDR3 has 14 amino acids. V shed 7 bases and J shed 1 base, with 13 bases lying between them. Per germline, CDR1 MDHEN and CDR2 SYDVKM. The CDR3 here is CASTSGPLNYGYTF. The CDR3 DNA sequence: TGTGCCAGCACCTCGGGACCGCTTAACTATGGCTACACCTTC.

Written as DNA, the CDR3 is TGTGCCAGCAGCTCCCTCAGCAATCGTGAGCAGTTCTTC. It is translated as CASSSLSNREQFF. J is TRBJ2-1 and V is TRBV11-3; D is uncertain. Germline lookup yields CDR1 SGHNT and CDR2 YENEEA. This CDR3 has 13 residues. Trimming shortened V by 4 bases and J by 9 bases, and 13 bases separated the two germline ends.

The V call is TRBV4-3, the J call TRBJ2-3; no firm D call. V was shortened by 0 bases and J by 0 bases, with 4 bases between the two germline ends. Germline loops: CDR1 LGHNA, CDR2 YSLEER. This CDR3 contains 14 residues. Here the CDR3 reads CASSQEGSTDTQYF. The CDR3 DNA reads TGCGCCAGCAGCCAAGAGGGTAGCACAGATACGCAGTATTTT.

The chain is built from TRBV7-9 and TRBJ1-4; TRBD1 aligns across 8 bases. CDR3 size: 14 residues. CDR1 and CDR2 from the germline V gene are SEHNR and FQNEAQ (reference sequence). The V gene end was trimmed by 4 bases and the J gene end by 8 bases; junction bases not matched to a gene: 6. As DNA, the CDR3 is TGTGCCAGCAGCTCCGGACAGGGAGGCGAAAAACTGTTTTTT. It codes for CASSSGQGGEKLFF. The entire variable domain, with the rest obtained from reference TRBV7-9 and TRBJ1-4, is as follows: DTGVSQNPRHKITKRGQNVTFRCDPISEHNRLYWYRQTLGQGPEFLTYFQNEAQLEKSRLLSDRFSAERPKGSFSTLEIQRTEQGDSAMYLCASSSGQGGEKLFFGSGTQLSVL.

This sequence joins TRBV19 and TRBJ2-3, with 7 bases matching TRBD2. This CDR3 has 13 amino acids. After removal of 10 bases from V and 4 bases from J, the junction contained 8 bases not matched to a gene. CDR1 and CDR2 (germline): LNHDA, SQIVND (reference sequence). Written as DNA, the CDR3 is TGTGCCAATCCCATCCGGGGGGCAGATACGCAGTATTTT. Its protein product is CANPIRGADTQYF.

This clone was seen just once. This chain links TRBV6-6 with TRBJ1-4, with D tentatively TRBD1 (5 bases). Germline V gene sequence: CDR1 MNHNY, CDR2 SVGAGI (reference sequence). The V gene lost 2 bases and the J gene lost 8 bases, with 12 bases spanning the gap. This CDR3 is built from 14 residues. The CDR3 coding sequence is TGTGCCAGCAGTTACGGCAGGGTTAACGAAAAACTGTTTTTT. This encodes CASSYGRVNEKLFF.

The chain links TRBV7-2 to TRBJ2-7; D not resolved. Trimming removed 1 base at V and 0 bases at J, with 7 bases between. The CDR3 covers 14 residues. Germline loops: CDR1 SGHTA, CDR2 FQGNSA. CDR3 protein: CASSLVKSSYEQYF. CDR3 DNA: TGTGCCAGCAGCTTAGTAAAATCCTCCTACGAGCAGTACTTC.

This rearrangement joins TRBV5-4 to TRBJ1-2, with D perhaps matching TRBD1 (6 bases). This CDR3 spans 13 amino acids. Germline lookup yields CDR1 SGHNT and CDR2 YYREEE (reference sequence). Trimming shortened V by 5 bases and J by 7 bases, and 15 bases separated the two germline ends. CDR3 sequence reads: CASRLGGGGGYTF. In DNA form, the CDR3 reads TGTGCCAGCAGGCTGGGGGGGGGCGGTGGCTACACCTTC.

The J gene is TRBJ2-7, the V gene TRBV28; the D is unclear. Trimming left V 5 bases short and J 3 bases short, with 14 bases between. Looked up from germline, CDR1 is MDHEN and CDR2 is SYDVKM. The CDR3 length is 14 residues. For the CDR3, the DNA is TGTGCCAGCAGTGGCCCAGGACGGAGCTACGAGCAGTACTTC. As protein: CASSGPGRSYEQYF.

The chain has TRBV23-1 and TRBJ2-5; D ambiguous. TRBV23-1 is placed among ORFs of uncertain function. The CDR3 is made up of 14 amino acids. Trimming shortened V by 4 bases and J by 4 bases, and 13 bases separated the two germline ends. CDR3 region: CASSLRGLRETQYF. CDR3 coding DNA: TGCGCCAGCAGTCTACGCGGTCTGAGAGAGACCCAGTACTTC.

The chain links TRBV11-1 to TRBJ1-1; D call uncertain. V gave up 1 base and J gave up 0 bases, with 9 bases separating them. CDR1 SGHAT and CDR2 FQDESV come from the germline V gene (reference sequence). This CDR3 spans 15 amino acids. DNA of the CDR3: TGTGCCAGCAGCTTAGGAGAGGAGGTGAACACTGAAGCTTTCTTT. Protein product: CASSLGEEVNTEAFF.

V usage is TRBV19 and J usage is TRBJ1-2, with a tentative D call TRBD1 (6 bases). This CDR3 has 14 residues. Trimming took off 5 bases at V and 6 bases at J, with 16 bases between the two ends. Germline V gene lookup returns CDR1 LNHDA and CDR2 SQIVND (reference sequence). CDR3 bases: TGTGCCAGTAGTGGCAACAGGGTAGAGGATGGCTACACCTTC. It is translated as CASSGNRVEDGYTF. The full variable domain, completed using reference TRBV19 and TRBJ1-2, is DGGITQSPKYLFRKEGQNVTLSCEQNLNHDAMYWYRQDPGQGLRLIYYSQIVNDFQKGDIAEGYSVSREKKESFPLTVTSAQKNPTAFYLCASSGNRVEDGYTFGSGTRLTVV.

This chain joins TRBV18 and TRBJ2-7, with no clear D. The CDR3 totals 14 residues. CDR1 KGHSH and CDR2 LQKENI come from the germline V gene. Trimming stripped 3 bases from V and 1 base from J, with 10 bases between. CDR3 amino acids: CASSPAAKSYEQYF. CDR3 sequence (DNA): TGTGCCAGCTCACCGGCGGCCAAATCCTACGAGCAGTACTTC. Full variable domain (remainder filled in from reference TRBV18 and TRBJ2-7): NAGVMQNPRHLVRRRGQEARLRCSPMKGHSHVYWYRQLPEEGLKFMVYLQKENIIDESGMPKERFSAEFPKEGPSILRIQQVVRGDSAAYFCASSPAAKSYEQYFGPGTRLTVT.

Here the CDR3 reads CAISEPGRGGANTEAFF. As DNA, the CDR3 is TGTGCCATCAGTGAGCCAGGCAGGGGAGGGGCGAACACTGAAGCTTTCTTT. The rearrangement uses TRBV10-3 and TRBJ1-1; a possible D gene is TRBD1 (6 bases). This CDR3 region has 17 residues. Trimming shortened V by 2 bases and J by 1 base, and 17 bases separated the two germline ends. Germline lookup yields CDR1 ENHRY and CDR2 SYGVKD.

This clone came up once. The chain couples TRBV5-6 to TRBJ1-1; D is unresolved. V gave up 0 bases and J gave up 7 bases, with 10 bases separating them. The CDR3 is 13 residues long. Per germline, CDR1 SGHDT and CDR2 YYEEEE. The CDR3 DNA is TGTGCCAGCAGCTTGGTCAGGACGGGTGAAGCTTTCTTT. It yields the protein CASSLVRTGEAFF.

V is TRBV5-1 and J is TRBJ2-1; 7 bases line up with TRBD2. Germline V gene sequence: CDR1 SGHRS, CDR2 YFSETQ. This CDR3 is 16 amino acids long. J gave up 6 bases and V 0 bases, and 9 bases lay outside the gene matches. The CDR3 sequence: CASSLVGGSFPNEQFF. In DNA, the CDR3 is TGCGCCAGCAGCTTGGTTGGCGGGAGTTTCCCCAATGAGCAGTTCTTC.

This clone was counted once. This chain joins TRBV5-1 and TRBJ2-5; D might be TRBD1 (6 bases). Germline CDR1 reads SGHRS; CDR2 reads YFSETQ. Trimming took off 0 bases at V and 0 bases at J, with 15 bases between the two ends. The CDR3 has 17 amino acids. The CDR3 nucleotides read TGCGCCAGCAGCTTGGGATCGCACGGGACATACCAAGAGACCCAGTACTTC. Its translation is CASSLGSHGTYQETQYF. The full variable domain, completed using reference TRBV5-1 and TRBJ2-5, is KAGVTQTPRYLIKTRGQQVTLSCSPISGHRSVSWYQQTPGQGLQFLFEYFSETQRNKGNFPGRFSGRQFSNSRSEMNVSTLELGDSALYLCASSLGSHGTYQETQYFGPGTRLLVL.

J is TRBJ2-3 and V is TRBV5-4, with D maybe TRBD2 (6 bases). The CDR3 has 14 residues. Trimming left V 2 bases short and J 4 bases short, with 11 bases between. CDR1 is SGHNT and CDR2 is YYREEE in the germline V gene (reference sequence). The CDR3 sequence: CASSFRSGADTQYF. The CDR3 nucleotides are TGTGCCAGCAGCTTCCGGTCGGGGGCAGATACGCAGTATTTT.

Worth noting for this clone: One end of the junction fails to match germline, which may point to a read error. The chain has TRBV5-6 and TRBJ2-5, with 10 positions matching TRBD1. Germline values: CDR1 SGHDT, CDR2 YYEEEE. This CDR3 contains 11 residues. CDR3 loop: CASSFDRGLDF. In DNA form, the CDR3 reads TGTGCCAGCAGCTTCGACAGGGGGCTGGACTTC.